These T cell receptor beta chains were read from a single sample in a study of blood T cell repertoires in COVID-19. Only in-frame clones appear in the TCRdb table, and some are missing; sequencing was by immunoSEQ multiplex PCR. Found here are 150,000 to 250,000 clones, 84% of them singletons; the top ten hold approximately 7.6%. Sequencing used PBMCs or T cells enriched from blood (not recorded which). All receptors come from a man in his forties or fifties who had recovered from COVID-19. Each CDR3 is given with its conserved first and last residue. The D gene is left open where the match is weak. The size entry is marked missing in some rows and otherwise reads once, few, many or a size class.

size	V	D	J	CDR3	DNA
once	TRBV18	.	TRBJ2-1	CASSPRQGKGNEQFF	TGTGCCAGCTCACCTCGCCAGGGTAAGGGGAATGAGCAGTTCTTC
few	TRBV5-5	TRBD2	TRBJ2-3	CASRLREGGTDTQYF	TGTGCCAGCAGGTTGAGGGAGGGAGGGACAGATACGCAGTATTTT
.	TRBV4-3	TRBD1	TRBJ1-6	CASSQDYGQGPLHF	TGCGCCAGCAGCCAAGATTATGGACAGGGTCCCCTCCACTTT
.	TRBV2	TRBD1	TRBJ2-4	CASSQRTGDGNIQYF	TGTGCCAGCAGCCAGAGGACAGGGGACGGAAACATTCAGTACTTC
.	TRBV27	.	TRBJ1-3	CASRGRNHAGNTIYF	TGTGCCAGCAGGGGCAGAAACCACGCTGGAAACACCATATATTTT
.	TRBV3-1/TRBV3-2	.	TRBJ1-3	CASSQDRSNTIYF	TGTGCCAGCAGCCAAGACAGATCAAACACCATATATTTT
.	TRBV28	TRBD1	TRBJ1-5	CASYDRALYSNQPQHF	TGTGCCAGTTATGACAGGGCCCTATACAGCAATCAGCCCCAGCATTTT
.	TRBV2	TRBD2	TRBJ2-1	CASSGAAGGPRNEQFF	TGTGCCAGCAGTGGGGCAGCGGGGGGGCCGAGGAATGAGCAGTTCTTC
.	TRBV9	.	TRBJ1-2	CASSVVGSPESGYTF	TGTGCCAGCAGCGTAGTGGGCAGCCCCGAGAGTGGCTACACCTTC
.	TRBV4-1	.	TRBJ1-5	CASSQRQTGYQPQHF	TGCGCCAGCAGCCAGAGGCAGACAGGATATCAGCCCCAGCATTTT
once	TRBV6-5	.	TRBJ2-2	CASSQGGHGELFF	TGTGCCAGCAGCCAGGGAGGTCACGGGGAGCTGTTTTTT
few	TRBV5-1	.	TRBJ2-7	CASSRGQPYEQYF	TGCGCCAGCAGCAGGGGACAACCCTACGAGCAGTACTTC
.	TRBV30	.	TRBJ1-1	CAWSTSGNTEAFF	TGTGCCTGGAGCACCTCAGGGAATACTGAAGCTTTCTTT
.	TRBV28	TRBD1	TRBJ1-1	CASSPLPGQVNTEAFF	TGTGCCAGCAGTCCGCTACCGGGACAGGTGAACACTGAAGCTTTCTTT
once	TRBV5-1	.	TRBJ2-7	CASSLVTGSSYEQYF	TGCGCCAGCAGCTTGGTAACAGGGAGCTCCTACGAGCAGTACTTC
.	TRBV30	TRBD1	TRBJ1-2	CAWRSRTGGYGYTF	TGTGCCTGGAGATCACGGACAGGGGGTTATGGCTACACCTTC
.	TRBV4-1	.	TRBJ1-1	CASSQARMNTEAFF	TGCGCCAGCAGCCAAGCTAGGATGAACACTGAAGCTTTCTTT
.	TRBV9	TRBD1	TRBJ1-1	CASSVAGGPNTEAFF	TGTGCCAGCAGCGTAGCAGGGGGCCCGAACACTGAAGCTTTCTTT
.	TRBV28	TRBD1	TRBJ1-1	CASRGGQGYMNTEAFF	TGTGCCAGCAGGGGGGGACAGGGCTACATGAACACTGAAGCTTTCTTT
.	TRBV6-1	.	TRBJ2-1	CASSAVQGNSYNEQFF	TGTGCCAGCAGTGCAGTACAGGGCAACTCCTACAATGAGCAGTTCTTC
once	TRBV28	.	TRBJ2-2	CASTVKDSHAGELFF	TGTGCCAGCACCGTCAAGGACAGTCATGCCGGGGAGCTGTTTTTT
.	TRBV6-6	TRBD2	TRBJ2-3	CASTSGLGTDADTQYF	TGTGCCAGCACCTCAGGACTAGGCACGGATGCAGATACGCAGTATTTT
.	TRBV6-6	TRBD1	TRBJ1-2	CATLRQGTNYGYTF	TGTGCCACCCTCAGACAGGGAACTAACTATGGCTACACCTTC
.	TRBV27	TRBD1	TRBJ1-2	CASSLSNRGGGYTF	TGTGCCAGCAGTTTATCGAACAGGGGTGGCGGCTACACCTTC